This TCR beta chain is drawn from a study of control samples from healthy donors and cancer patients. V was clipped by 5 bases and J by 6 bases, with 20 bases between them. The germline V gene encodes CDR1 SGHKS and CDR2 YYEKEE (reference sequence). The CDR3 runs to 16 residues. Only in-frame clones appear in the TCRdb table, and some are missing; sequencing was by immunoSEQ multiplex PCR. The sample carries fewer than 200,000 clones, roughly 93% recorded once. The sequence derives from a woman aged 55-70 years in good health. What was sequenced was blood. This chain links TRBV5-5 with TRBJ2-2, with D perhaps TRBD1 (5 bases). The CDR3 loop reads CASRFGAPGISGELFF. CDR3 nucleotide sequence: TGTGCCAGCAGATTTGGGGCACCCGGAATTTCCGGGGAGCTGTTTTTT.